The 20 T cell receptor beta chains listed next were all sequenced from one sample in a study of metastatic and nonmetastatic thyroid tumors (dated by TCRdb to the early 2020s). To prepare the library, PCR was applied. Sequenced using an Illumina HiSeq 4000. TCRdb reprocessed the public reads (quality trimming at Q25 with fastp, clone calling with MiXCR) and kept in-frame beta chains. Counted in this sample were 30,000 to 45,000 clones; around a fifth of them appeared once. Of the sample, roughly 18% is held by the ten largest clones. No treatment had been received by any patient before thyroid surgery. The sample consisted of blood. The origin of the receptors is a female donor with papillary thyroid cancer or a benign thyroid nodule (not recorded which). Some clones in this sample may be carry-over from other donors' samples.

This clone was picked up many times. The V and J genes are TRBV5-1 and TRBJ2-2; D is unclear. Germline V CDR1 and CDR2: SGHRS, YFSETQ. The CDR3 has 15 amino acids. The V gene lost 0 bases and the J gene lost 2 bases, with 8 bases spanning the gap. This CDR3 is CASSLDLINTGELFF. The CDR3 DNA reads TGCGCCAGCAGCTTGGATCTCATTAACACCGGGGAGCTGTTTTTT.

This clone was picked up many times. The chain links TRBV11-2 to TRBJ1-1; D call uncertain. From germline, CDR1 is SGHAT and CDR2 FQNNGV. The CDR3 is 16 amino acids. Deletions cut 7 bases from V and 1 base from J, with 19 bases between. CDR3 region: CASTPGRGRTNTEAFF. In DNA, the CDR3 is TGTGCCAGCACCCCGGGCCGGGGAAGAACGAACACTGAAGCTTTCTTT.

This clone came up many times. V is TRBV4-2 and J is TRBJ2-1, with 8 bases matching TRBD2. The CDR3 contains 15 residues. V was pared by 0 bases and J by 8 bases, with 6 bases of the junction left unmatched. Looked up from germline, CDR1 is LGHNA and CDR2 is YNFKEQ. The CDR3 DNA sequence: TGTGCCAGCAGCCAAGAGGTCGGAGCGGGAGATGAGCAGTTCTTC. This sequence encodes CASSQEVGAGDEQFF.

This clone was observed many times. CDR3 protein: CAISETSGRAYNEQFF. CDR3 sequence (DNA): TGTGCCATCAGTGAGACTAGCGGGAGGGCCTACAATGAGCAGTTCTTC. V usage is TRBV10-3 and J usage is TRBJ2-1; 13 nucleotides align to TRBD2. The ends lost 2 bases at V and 2 bases at J; junction bases unmatched: 0. The CDR3 runs 16 residues. Germline V gene data show CDR1 as ENHRY and CDR2 as SYGVKD.

By proportion, this clone is medium-sized. Different DNA sequences within this sample yield the same CDR3. This chain uses TRBV6-1 with TRBJ1-5; a possible D gene is TRBD1 (5 bases). Germline assignment: CDR1 MNHNS and CDR2 SASEGT. With 1 base removed from V and 5 bases from J, the gap between germline ends came to 18 bases. The CDR3 runs 17 residues. CDR3 DNA sequence: TGTGCCAGCAGTGAAGTTGAGGGGACGGAGATGTATCAGCCCCAGCATTTT. It codes for CASSEVEGTEMYQPQHF.

This clone was counted at least ten times. A single base separates this from a much larger clone, so it may be a read error. In the same sample, other DNA sequences code for this CDR3. This sequence joins TRBV6-1 and TRBJ1-5; D is undetermined. The CDR3 is made up of 13 amino acids. The germline CDR1 and CDR2 sequences are MNHNS and SASEGT. The CDR3 sequence: CASSLSYGGPQHF. The CDR3 DNA reads TGCGCCAGCAGTCTGAGTTACGGAGGGCCCCAGCATTTT.

This clone was observed a few times. A much larger clone is a single base away; this may be a read error. The chain joins TRBV4-3 to TRBJ2-7; D uncertain. This CDR3 has 15 residues. Germline V CDR1 and CDR2: LGHNA, YSLEER. Trimming pared 4 bases from V and 4 bases from J, leaving 17 bases between. DNA for the CDR3: TGCGCCAGCAGCCCGAGTCAGGTGGGGTGTTACGAGCAGTACTTC. Protein sequence: CASSPSQVGCYEQYF.

This clone was found many times. The gene calls are TRBV11-2 and TRBJ1-1; TRBD1 is a possible D gene (5 bases). CDR3 size: 15 residues. The V end was cut by 0 bases, the J end by 7 bases, with 15 bases between. The germline V gene has CDR1 SGHAT and CDR2 FQNNGV. The CDR3 coding sequence is TGTGCCAGCAGCTTAGATCCCACGACAGCCAATGAAGCTTTCTTT. Its translation is CASSLDPTTANEAFF.

The chain recombines TRBV4-1 with TRBJ2-2; D gene ambiguous. The CDR3 consists of 16 residues. The germline V and J ends were trimmed by 0 bases and 8 bases, with 16 bases remaining between them. Germline CDR1 reads MGHRA; CDR2 reads YSYEKL. CDR3 sequence reads: CASSQESRVTSGELFF. The CDR3, as DNA: TGCGCCAGCAGCCAAGAGTCTCGGGTCACATCGGGGGAGCTGTTTTTT.

This clone was counted at least ten times. The V call is TRBV27, the J call TRBJ1-5; D remains ambiguous. The CDR3 covers 14 residues. With 0 bases removed from V and 5 bases from J, the gap between germline ends came to 8 bases. The germline V gene encodes CDR1 MNHEY and CDR2 SMNVEV (reference sequence). The CDR3 loop reads CASSLSSSYQPQHF. The CDR3 DNA reads TGTGCCAGCAGTTTATCGAGCAGTTATCAGCCCCAGCATTTT.

This clone was counted a few times. The chain employs TRBV3-1 and TRBJ1-2; 7 nucleotides align to TRBD1. The junction had 16 bases not matched to a gene; V was cut back by 2 bases and J by 4 bases. This CDR3 has 18 residues. Germline V gene data show CDR1 as LGHDT and CDR2 as YNNKEL (reference sequence). CDR3 bases: TGTGCCAGCAGCCAAATTGCCCTCCGGGACAGAGAGGCCTATGGCTACACCTTC. Translating it yields CASSQIALRDREAYGYTF.

This clone has a handful of counts. The chain has TRBV28 and TRBJ1-2; maybe TRBD1 (5 bases). Trimming removed 4 bases from V and 5 bases from J, with 11 bases in between. The CDR3 extends over 13 amino acids. Germline CDR1 MDHEN, CDR2 SYDVKM. CDR3 sequence: CASSSGFRYGYTF. The DNA for the CDR3 is TGTGCCAGCAGTTCAGGGTTTAGGTATGGCTACACCTTC.

This clone was counted ten times or more. The chain employs TRBV2 and TRBJ2-5, with D uncertain. The V end was cut by 8 bases, the J end by 1 base, with 5 bases between. The CDR3 consists of 11 residues. Germline V gene sequence: CDR1 SNHLY, CDR2 FYNNEI. CDR3 in DNA: TGTGCCAGCTCTCGCCAAGAGACCCAGTACTTC. It translates to CASSRQETQYF.

Comments on this clone: One base away lies a much larger clone, so this may be a sequencing read error. This rearrangement joins TRBV19 to TRBJ2-2; 9 nucleotides align to TRBD2. This CDR3 is built from 21 residues. Germline V gene lookup returns CDR1 LNHDA and CDR2 SQIVND (reference sequence). This CDR3 reads CASSISGPGLAYRGTTVELFF. The CDR3 region has the DNA TGTGCCAGTAGTATATCGGGACCGGGACTAGCCTATCGGGGAACCACCGTGGAGCTGTTTTTT.

The J gene is TRBJ2-1, the V gene TRBV15; 10 bases are shared with TRBD2. Per the germline V gene, CDR1 is LNHNV and CDR2 is YYDKDF (reference sequence). The CDR3 length is 19 residues. Losses at the gene ends were 1 base for V and 2 bases for J; bases not matched to a gene: 11. The CDR3 sequence is CATSRASSGSLGTYNEQFF. CDR3 nucleotide sequence: TGTGCCACCAGCAGAGCATCTAGCGGGAGCCTTGGTACCTACAATGAGCAGTTCTTC.

This clone was observed many times. The chain combines TRBV5-1 with TRBJ2-1, with D perhaps matching TRBD2 (5 bases). V gave up 4 bases and J gave up 13 bases, with 18 bases separating them. The CDR3 totals 13 residues. Per the germline V gene, CDR1 is SGHRS and CDR2 is YFSETQ. DNA for the CDR3: TGCGCCAGCAGCCCAGAACTAGAAGGTGAACAGTTCTTC. As protein: CASSPELEGEQFF.

About this clone: An end of the junction differs from the germline gene, which may be a read error. This rearrangement joins TRBV5-1 to TRBJ1-2; 7 nucleotides match TRBD1. Germline CDR1 SGHRS, CDR2 YFSETQ. CDR3 size: 14 residues. CDR3 sequence (DNA): TGTGCCAGCAGCCTCGGGACAGCGAACTATGGCTACACCTTC. Amino acids: CASSLGTANYGYTF.

This clone was recorded many times. The gene calls are TRBV7-2 and TRBJ2-1, with a tentative D call TRBD2 (6 bases). Trimming took off 5 bases at V and 7 bases at J, with 21 bases between the two ends. CDR3 length: 16 residues. Germline V gives CDR1 SGHTA, CDR2 FQGNSA. The CDR3 is CASSPYPRLVRNEQFF. The CDR3 DNA reads TGTGCCAGCAGCCCCTATCCGAGACTAGTTAGGAATGAGCAGTTCTTC.

Many counts were recorded for this clone. The same CDR3 also results from other DNA sequences found in this sample. The chain employs TRBV29-1 and TRBJ1-2, with 8 bases aligning to TRBD1. This CDR3 has 14 residues. From germline, CDR1 is SQVTM and CDR2 ANQGSEA. Germline trimming cut 2 bases from V and 2 bases from J; bases unmatched to any gene: 4. This chain's CDR3 is CSVERQGKNYGYTF. In nucleotides, the CDR3 is TGCAGCGTTGAACGACAGGGGAAGAACTATGGCTACACCTTC.

The chain uses TRBV7-2 and TRBJ2-7; D gene unclear. The CDR3 consists of 13 residues. The germline CDR1 and CDR2 sequences are SGHTA and FQGNSA. Trimming cost V 2 bases and J 7 bases, with 12 bases left between them. This CDR3 is CASSLSRVEEQYF. CDR3 nucleotide sequence: TGTGCCAGCAGCTTAAGTAGAGTTGAGGAGCAGTACTTC.